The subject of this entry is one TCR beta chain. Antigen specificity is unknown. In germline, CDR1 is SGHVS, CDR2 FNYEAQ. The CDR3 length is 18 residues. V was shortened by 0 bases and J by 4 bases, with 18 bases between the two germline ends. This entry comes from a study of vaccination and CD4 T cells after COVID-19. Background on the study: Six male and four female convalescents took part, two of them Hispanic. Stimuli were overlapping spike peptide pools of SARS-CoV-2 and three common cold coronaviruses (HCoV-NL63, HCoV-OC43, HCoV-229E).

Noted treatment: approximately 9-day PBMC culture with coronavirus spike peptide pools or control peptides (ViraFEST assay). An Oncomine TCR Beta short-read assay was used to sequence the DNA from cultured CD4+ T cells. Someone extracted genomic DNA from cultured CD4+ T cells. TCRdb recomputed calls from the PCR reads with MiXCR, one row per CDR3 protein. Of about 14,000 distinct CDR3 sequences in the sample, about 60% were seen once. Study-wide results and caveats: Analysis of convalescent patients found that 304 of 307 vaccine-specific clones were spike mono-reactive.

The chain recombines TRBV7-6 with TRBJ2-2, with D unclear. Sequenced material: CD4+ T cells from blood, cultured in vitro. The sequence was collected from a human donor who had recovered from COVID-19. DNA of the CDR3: TGTGCCAGCAGCTTAGCGCTAGATACCGTCTACCTCACCGGGGAGCTGTTTTTT. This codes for CASSLALDTVYLTGELFF.